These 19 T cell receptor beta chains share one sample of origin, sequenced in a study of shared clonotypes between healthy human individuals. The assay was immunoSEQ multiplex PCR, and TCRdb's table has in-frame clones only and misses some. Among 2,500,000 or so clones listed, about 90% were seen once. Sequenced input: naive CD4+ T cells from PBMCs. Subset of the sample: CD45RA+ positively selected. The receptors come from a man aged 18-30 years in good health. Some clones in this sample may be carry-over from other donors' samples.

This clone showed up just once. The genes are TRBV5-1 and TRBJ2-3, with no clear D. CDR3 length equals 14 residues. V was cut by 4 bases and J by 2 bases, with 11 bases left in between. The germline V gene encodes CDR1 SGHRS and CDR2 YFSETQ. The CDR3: CASSTKSSTDTQYF. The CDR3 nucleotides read TGCGCCAGCAGCACGAAAAGTTCCACAGATACGCAGTATTTT.

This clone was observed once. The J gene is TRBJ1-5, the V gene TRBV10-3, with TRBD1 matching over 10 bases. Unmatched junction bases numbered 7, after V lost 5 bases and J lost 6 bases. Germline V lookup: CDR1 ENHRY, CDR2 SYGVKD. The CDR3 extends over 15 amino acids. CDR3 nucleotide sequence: TGTGCCATCAGTCCGGGACAGGGGAACGTTCAGCCCCAGCATTTT. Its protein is CAISPGQGNVQPQHF.

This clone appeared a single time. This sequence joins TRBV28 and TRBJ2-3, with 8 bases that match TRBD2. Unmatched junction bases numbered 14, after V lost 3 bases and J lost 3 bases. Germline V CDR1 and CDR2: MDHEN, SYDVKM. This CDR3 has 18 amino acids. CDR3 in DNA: TGTGCCAGCAGTTTGGGCGGGGCGCGCGGGAGGACTACAGATACGCAGTATTTT. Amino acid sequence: CASSLGGARGRTTDTQYF.

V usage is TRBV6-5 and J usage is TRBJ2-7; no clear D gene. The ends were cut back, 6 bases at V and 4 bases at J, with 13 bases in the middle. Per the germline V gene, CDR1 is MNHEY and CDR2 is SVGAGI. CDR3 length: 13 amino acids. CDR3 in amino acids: CASRTPGVYEQYF. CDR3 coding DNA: TGTGCCAGCAGGACGCCGGGTGTATACGAGCAGTACTTC.

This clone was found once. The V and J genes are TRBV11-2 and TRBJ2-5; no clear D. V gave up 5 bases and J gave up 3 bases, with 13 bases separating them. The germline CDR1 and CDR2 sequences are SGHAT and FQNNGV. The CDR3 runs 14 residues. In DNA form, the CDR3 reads TGTGCCAGCAGCGCAGTGGGCAGTAAAGAGACCCAGTACTTC. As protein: CASSAVGSKETQYF.

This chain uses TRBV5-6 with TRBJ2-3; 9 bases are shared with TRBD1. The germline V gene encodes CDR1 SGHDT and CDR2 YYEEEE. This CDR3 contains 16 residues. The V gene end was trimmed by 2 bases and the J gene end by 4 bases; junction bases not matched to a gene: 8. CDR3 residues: CASSLPGTGSADTQYF. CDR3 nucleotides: TGTGCCAGCAGCTTACCCGGGACAGGGAGTGCAGATACGCAGTATTTT.

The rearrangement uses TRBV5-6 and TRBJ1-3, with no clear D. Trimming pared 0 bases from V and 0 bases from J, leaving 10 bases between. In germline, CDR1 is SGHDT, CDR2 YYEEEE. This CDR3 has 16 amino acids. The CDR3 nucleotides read TGTGCCAGCAGCTTGGCCTGGCGGAGCTCTGGAAACACCATATATTTT. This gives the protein CASSLAWRSSGNTIYF.

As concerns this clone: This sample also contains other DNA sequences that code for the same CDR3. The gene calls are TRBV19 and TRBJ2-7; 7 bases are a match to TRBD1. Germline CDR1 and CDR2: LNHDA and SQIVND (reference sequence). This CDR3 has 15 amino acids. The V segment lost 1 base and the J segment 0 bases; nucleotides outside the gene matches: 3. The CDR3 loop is CASSIGDRVSYEQYF. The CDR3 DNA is TGTGCCAGTAGTATAGGAGACAGGGTCTCCTACGAGCAGTACTTC.

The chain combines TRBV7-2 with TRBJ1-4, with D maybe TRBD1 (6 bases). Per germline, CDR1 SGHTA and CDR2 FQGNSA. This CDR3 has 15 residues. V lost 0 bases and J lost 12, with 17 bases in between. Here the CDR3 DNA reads TGTGCCAGCAGCTTAGCTTGGGACACCGGGGGGGAACTGTTTTTT. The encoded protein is CASSLAWDTGGELFF.

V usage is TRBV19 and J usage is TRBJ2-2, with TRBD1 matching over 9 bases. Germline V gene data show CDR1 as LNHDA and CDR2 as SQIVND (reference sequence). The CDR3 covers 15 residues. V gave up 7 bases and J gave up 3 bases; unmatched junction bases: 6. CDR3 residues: CASKTQGAYTGELFF. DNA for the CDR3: TGTGCCAGTAAAACACAGGGGGCTTACACCGGGGAGCTGTTTTTT.

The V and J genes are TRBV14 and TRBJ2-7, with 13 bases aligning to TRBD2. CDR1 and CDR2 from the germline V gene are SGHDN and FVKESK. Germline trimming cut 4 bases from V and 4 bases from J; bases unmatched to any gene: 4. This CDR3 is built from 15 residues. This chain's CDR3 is CASSPWTSGSYEQYF. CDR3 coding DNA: TGTGCCAGCAGCCCCTGGACTAGCGGGAGTTACGAGCAGTACTTC.

This CDR3 is CASRTSRDNYGYTF. For the CDR3, the DNA is TGTGCCAGCAGGACCTCCAGGGATAACTATGGCTACACCTTC. The chain employs TRBV6-6 and TRBJ1-2, with D perhaps matching TRBD1 (5 bases). This CDR3 comprises 14 residues. The germline CDR1 and CDR2 sequences are MNHNY and SVGAGI (reference sequence). Trimming shortened V by 6 bases and J by 1 base, and 12 bases separated the two germline ends.

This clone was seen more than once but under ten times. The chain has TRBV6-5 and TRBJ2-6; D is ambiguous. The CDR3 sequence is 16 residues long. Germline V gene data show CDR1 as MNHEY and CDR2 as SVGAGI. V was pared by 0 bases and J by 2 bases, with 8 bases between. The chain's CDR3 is CASSYSSNTGANVLTF. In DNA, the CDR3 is TGTGCCAGCAGTTACTCGAGTAACACTGGGGCCAACGTCCTGACTTTC.

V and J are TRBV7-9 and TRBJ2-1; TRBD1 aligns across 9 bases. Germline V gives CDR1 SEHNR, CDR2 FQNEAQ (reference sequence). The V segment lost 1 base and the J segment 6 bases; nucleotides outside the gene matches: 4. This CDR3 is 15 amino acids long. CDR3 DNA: TGTGCCAGCAGCTTAGTACAGGGGGCGTCCAATGAGCAGTTCTTC. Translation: CASSLVQGASNEQFF. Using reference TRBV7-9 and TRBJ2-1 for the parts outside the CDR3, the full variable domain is DTGVSQNPRHKITKRGQNVTFRCDPISEHNRLYWYRQTLGQGPEFLTYFQNEAQLEKSRLLSDRFSAERPKGSFSTLEIQRTEQGDSAMYLCASSLVQGASNEQFFGPGTRLTVL.

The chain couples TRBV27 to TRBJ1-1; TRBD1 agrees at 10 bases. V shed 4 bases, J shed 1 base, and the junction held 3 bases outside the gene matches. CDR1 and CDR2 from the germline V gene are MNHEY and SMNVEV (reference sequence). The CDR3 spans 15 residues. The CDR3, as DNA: TGTGCCAGCAGTTACCGGACAGGGGGGAACACTGAAGCTTTCTTT. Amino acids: CASSYRTGGNTEAFF.

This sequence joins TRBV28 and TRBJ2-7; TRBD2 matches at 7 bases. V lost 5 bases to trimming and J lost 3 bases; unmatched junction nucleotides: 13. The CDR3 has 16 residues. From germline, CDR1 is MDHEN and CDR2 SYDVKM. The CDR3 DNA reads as TGTGCCAGCAGTCCACTCGTGGGGAGGGTGGGCTACGAGCAGTACTTC. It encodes CASSPLVGRVGYEQYF.

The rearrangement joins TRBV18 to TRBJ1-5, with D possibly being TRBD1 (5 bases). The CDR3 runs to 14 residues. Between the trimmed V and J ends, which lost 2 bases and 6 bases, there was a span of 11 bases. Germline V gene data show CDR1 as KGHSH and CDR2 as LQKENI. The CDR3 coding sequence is TGTGCCAGCTCACCAGTCAGGGTCGGTCAGCCCCAGCATTTT. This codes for CASSPVRVGQPQHF.

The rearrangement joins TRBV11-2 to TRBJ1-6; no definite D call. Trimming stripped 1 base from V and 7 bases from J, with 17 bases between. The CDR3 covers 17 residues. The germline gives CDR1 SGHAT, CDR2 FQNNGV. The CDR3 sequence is CASSLVVPGAGNSPLHF. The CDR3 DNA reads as TGTGCCAGCAGCTTAGTGGTCCCCGGCGCGGGGAATTCACCCCTCCACTTT.

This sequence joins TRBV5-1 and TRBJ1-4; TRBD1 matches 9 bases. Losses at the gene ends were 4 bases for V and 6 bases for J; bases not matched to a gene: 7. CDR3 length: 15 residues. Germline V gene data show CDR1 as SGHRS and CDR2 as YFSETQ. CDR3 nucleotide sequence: TGCGCCAGCAGCCTAGACGGGACAGGGCATGAAAAACTGTTTTTT. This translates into CASSLDGTGHEKLFF.